This TCR beta chain stems from a study of T-cell memory formation after mild COVID-19. The study's findings and limits: That cross-reactive memory joined was suggested by some responding clones appearing in pre-infection memory. Later expanders leaned toward CD4+, whereas clones contracting from day 15 to 85 were balanced CD4/CD8. Proof of SARS-CoV-2 specificity was absent for the second-wave clones that crested on day 37.

The CDR3 consists of 15 residues. V lost 3 bases and J 7 bases, leaving 21 bases between the germline ends. Germline V gene data show CDR1 as DFQATT and CDR2 as SNEGSKA (reference sequence). Comments on this clonotype: The antigen is not known.

5'RACE, which relied on constant-segment primers, yielded TCR alpha and TCR beta cDNA libraries carrying sample barcodes and UMIs. TCRdb independently ran MiXCR on the 5' RACE reads; one entry per CDR3 protein. The sample holds about 180,000 distinct CDR3 sequences, less than 20% seen once. This chain links TRBV20-1 with TRBJ2-5; D may correspond to TRBD1 or TRBD2 (5 bases each). Source material: PBMCs or a T cell subset sorted from them (not recorded which). The sequence came from a man between 18 and 29 years old who had mild COVID-19 (a few samples of this study predate the infection). Cell type and time point are not known. The CDR3 region has the DNA TGCAGTGCTAGGGGGCCTCGGGGAAGAAAGGGGACCCAGTACTTC. Protein: CSARGPRGRKGTQYF.